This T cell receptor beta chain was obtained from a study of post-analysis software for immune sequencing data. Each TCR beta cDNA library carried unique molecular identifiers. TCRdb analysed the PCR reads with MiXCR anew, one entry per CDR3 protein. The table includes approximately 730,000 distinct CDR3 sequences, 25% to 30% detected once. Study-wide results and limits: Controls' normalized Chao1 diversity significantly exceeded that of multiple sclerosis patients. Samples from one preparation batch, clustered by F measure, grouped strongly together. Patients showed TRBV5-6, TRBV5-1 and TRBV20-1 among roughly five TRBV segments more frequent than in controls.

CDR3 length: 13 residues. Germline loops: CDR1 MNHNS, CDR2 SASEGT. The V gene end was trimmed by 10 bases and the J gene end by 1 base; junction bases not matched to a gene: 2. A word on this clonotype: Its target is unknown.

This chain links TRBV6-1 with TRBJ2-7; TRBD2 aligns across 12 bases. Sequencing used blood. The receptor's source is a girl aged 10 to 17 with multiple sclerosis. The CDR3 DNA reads TGTGCCACCGGACTAGCGGGGTCCTACGAGCAGTACTTC. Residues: CATGLAGSYEQYF.